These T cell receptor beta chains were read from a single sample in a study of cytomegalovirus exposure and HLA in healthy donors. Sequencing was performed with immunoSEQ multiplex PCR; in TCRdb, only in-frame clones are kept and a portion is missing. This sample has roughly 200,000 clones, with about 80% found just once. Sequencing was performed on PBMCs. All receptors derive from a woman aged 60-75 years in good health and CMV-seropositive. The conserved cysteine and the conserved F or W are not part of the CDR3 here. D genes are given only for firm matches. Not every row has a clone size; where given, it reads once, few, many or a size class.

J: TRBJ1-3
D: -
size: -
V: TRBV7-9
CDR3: ASSFEGPGDTIY

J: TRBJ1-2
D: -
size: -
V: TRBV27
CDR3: ASSLRGQGYT

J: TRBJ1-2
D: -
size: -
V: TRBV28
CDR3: ASSLSLGLSNYGYT

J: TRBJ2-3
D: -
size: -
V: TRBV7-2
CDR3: ASSLDIDTQY

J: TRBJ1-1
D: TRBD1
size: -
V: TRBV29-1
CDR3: SVADRGNTEAF

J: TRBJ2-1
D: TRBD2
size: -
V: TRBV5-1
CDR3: ASSLVSGFNNEQF

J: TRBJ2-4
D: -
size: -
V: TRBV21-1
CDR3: ASSPPQTSVGILAKNIQY

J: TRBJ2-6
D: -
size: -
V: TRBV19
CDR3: ASRAGSYSGANVLT

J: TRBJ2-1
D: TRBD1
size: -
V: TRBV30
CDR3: AWSVTGGLYNEQF

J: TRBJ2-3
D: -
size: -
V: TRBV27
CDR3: ASSTNDRTSTDTQY

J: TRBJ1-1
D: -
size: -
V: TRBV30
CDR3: AWRRLQAF

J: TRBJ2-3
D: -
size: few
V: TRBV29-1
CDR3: SVERQAADTQY

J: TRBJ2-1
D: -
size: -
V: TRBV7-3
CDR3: ASSPTSVRGEQF

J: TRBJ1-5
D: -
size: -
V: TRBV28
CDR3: ASSSDRLNQPQH

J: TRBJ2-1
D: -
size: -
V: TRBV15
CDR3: ATSLIDSHNEQF